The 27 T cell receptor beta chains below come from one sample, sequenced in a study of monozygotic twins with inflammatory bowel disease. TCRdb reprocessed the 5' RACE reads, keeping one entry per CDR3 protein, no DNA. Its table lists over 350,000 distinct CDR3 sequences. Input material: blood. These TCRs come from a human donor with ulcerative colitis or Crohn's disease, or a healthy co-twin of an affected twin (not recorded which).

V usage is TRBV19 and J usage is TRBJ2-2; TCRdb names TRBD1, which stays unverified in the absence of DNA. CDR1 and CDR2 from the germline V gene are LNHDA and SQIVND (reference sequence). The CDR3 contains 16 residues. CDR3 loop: CASRPRGFRGTGELFF. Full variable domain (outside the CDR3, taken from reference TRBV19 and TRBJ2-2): DGGITQSPKYLFRKEGQNVTLSCEQNLNHDAMYWYRQDPGQGLRLIYYSQIVNDFQKGDIAEGYSVSREKKESFPLTVTSAQKNPTAFYLCASRPRGFRGTGELFFGEGSRLTVL.

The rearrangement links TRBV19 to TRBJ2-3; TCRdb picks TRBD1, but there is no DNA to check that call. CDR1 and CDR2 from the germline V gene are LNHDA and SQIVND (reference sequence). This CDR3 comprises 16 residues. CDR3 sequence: CASSLQGTYSTDTQYF.

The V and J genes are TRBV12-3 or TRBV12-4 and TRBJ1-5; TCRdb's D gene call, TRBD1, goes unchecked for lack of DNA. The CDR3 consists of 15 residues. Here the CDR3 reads CATRPSGQVNQPQHF.

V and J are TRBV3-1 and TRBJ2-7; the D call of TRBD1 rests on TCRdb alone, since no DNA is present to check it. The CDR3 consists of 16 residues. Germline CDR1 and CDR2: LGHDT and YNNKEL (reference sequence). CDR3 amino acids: CASSQAPGQGADEQYF.

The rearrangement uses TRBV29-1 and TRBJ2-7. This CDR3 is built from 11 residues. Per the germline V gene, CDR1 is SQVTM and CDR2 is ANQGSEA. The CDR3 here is CSVVVSYEQYF.

The CDR3 here is CASSLGLGGGSALYEQYF. The V gene is TRBV7-2, the J gene TRBJ2-7; no DNA is available, so the TRBD2 call from TCRdb remains unchecked. Per germline, CDR1 SGHTA and CDR2 FQGNSA. The CDR3 contains 18 residues.

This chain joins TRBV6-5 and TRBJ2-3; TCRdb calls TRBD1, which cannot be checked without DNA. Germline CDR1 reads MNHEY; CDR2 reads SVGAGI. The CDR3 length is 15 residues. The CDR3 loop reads CASSYTGTATDTQYF.

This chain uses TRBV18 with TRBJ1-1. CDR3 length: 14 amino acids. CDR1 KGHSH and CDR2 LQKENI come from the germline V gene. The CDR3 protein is CASSLISKNTEAFF.

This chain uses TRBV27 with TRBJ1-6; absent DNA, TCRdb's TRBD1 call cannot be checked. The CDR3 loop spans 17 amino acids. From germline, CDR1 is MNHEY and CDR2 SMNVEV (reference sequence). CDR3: CASSLAGTGGYNSPLHF.

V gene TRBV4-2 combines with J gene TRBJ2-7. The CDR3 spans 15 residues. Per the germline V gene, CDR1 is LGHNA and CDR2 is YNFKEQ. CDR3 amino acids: CASSQAYTTTYEQYF.

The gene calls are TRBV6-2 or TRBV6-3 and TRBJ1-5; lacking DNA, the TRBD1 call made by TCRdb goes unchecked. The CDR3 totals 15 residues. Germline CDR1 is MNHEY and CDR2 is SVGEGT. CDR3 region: CASSRQGLSNQPQHF.

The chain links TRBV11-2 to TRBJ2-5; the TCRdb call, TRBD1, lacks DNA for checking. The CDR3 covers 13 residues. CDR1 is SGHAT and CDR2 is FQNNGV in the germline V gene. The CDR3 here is CASSPGVKETQYF.

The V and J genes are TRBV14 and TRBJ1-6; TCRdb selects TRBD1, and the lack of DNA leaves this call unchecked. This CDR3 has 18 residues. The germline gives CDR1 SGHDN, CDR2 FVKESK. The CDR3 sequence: CASSQEGQGYSYNSPLHF.

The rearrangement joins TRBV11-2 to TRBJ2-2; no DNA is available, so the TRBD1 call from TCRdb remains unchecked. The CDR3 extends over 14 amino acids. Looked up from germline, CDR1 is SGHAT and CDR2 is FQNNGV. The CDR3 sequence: CASSHGGHTGELFF.

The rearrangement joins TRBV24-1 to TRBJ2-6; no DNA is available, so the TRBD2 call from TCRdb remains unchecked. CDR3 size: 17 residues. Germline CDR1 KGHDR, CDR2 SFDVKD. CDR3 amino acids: CAVKPGLGQSGANVLTF.

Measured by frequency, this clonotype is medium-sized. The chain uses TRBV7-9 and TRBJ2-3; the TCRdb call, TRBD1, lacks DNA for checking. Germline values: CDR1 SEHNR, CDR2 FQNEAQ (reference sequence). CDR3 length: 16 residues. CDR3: CASSTGTGGLTDTQYF.

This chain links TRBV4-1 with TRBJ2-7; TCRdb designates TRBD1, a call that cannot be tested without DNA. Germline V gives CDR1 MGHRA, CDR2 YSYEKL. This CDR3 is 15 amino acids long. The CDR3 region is CASSQPDRERIEQYF.

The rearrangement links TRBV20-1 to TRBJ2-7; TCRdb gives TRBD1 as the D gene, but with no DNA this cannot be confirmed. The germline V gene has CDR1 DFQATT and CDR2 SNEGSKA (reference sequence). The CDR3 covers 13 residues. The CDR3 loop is CSAAYTGLDEQYF.

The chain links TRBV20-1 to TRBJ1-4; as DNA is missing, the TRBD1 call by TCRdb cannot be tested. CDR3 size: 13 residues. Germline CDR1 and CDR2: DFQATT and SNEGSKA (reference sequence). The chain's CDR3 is CSARDRGLEKLFF.

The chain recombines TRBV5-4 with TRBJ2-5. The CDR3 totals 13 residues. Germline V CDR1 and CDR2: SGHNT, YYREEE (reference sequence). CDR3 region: CASSLVSKETQYF.

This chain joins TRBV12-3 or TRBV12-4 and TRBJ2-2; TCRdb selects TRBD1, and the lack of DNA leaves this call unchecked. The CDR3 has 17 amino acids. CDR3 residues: CASSLLPGSGRTGELFF.

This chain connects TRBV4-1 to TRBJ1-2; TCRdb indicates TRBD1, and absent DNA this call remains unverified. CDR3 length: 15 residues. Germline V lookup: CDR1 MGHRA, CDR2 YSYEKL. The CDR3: CASSQDPADREGYTF.

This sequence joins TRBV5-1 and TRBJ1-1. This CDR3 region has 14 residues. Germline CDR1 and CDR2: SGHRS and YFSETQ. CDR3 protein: CASSPGLENTEAFF.

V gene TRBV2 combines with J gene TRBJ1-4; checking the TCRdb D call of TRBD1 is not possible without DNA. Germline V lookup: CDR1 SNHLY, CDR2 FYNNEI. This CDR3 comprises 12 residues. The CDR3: CASNRVNEKLFF.

The CDR3 protein is CASSAAAMDTQYF. The chain employs TRBV19 and TRBJ2-3; the TCRdb D gene call, TRBD2, has no DNA to confirm it. This CDR3 spans 13 amino acids. Germline values: CDR1 LNHDA, CDR2 SQIVND (reference sequence).

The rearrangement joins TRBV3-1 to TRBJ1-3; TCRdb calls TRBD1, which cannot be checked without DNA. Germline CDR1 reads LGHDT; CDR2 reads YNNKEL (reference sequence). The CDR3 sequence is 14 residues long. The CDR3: CASSPGHSGNTIYF.

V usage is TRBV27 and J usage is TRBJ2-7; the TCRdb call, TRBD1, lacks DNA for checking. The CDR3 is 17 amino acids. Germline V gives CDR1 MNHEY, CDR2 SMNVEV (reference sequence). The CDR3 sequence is CASSPGQGAAIFYEQYF.